This T cell receptor (beta chain) was identified in a study of human T cells and chemical hapten exposure. TCRdb reprocessed the RACE reads with MiXCR, giving one entry per CDR3 protein. Of about 140,000 distinct CDR3 sequences in the sample, approximately 12% were seen once. Noted time point: patch test 2, 6 weeks after DPC sensitization. The treatment is: therapeutic diphenylcyclopropenone sensitization with weekly scalp DPC. Sequencing was performed on whole blood, taken in connection with sensitization to the hapten diphenylcyclopropenone (DPC). The TCR sequence derives from a woman aged 50 to 60 with alopecia areata. Some clones in this sample may be carry-over from other donors' samples.

The CDR3: CSVAPGLAVRQQYF. CDR3 bases: TGCAGCGTAGCCCCGGGACTAGCGGTTCGGCAGCAGTACTTC. The gene calls are TRBV29-1 and TRBJ2-7, with 11 nucleotides matching TRBD2. CDR3 length: 14 amino acids. Germline V gene data show CDR1 as SQVTM and CDR2 as ANQGSEA. The J segment lost 8 bases and the V segment lost 6 bases, leaving 12 bases of the junction unmatched.